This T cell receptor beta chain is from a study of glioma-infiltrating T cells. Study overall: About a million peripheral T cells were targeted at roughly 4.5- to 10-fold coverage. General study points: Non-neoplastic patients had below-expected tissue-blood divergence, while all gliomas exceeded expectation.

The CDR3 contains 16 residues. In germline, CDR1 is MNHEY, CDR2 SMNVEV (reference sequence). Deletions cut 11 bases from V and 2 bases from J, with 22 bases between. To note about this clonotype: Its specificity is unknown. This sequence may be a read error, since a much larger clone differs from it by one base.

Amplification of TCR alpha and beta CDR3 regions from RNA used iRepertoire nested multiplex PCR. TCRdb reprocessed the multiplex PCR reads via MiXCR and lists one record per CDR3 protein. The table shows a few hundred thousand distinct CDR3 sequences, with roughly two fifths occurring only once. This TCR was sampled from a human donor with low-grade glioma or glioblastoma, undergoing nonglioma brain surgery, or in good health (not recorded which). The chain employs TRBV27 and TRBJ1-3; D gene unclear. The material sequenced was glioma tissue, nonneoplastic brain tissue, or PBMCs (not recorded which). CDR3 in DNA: TGTGCCGGCATCGCCCGCTCCGGGAGCCCTGGAAACACCATATATTTT. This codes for CAGIARSGSPGNTIYF.